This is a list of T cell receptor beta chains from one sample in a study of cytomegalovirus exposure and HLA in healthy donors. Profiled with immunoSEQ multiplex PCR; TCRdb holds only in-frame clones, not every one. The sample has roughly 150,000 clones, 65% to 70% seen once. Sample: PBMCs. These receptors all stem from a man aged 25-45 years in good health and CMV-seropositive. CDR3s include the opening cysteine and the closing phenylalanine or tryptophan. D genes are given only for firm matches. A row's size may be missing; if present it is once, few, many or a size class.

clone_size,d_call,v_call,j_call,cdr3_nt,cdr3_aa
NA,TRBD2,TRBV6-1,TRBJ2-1,TGTGCCAGCAGTGAAGGGGCGGGGGGGTTTGGTTCCTACAATGAGCAGTTCTTC,CASSEGAGGFGSYNEQFF
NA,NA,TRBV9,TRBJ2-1,TGTGCCAGCAGCGTAGGGGGGGAAGACAATGAGCAGTTCTTC,CASSVGGEDNEQFF
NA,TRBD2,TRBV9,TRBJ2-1,TGTGCCAGCAGCGTAGTGGCTAGCGGGAGTAATGAGCAGTTCTTC,CASSVVASGSNEQFF
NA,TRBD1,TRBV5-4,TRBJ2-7,TGTGCCAGCAGCGCCTCCGGGACAGGGTATCTCGAGCAGTACTTC,CASSASGTGYLEQYF
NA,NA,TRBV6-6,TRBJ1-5,TGTGCCAGCAGTTTTCGACAGGGCAATCAGCCCCAGCATTTT,CASSFRQGNQPQHF
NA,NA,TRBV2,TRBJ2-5,TGTGCCAGCAGTGTTACGACTCCCCAAGAGACCCAGTACTTC,CASSVTTPQETQYF
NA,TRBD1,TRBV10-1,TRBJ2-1,TGCGCCAGCAGTGAGGACAGGGGGTTTGGCAATGAGCAGTTCTTC,CASSEDRGFGNEQFF
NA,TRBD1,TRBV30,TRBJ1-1,TGTGCCTCGTACGCCGGGTACAGGGACAGCGACGACACTGAAGCTTTCTTT,CASYAGYRDSDDTEAFF
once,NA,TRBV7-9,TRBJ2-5,TGTGCCAGCAGCTTAGTTGGTCTAGCCGTGGAAGAGACCCAGTACTTC,CASSLVGLAVEETQYF
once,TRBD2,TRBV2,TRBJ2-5,TGTGCCAGCAATCCGGGGGGGACCCAGTACTTC,CASNPGGTQYF
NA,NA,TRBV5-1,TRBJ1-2,TGCGCCAGCAGCATCCGGCGGGGGGGTTCGAACTATGGCTACACCTTC,CASSIRRGGSNYGYTF